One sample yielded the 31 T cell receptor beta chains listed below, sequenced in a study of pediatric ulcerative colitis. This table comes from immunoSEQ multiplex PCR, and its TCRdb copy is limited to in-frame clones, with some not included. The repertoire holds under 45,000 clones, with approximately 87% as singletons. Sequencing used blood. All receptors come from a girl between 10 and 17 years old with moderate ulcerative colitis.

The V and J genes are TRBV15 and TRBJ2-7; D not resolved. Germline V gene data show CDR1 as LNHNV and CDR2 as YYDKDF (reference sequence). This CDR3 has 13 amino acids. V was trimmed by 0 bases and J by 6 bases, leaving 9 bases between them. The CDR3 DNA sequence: TGTGCCACCAGCAGAGACCCCAAGTCCGAGCAGTACTTC. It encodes CATSRDPKSEQYF.

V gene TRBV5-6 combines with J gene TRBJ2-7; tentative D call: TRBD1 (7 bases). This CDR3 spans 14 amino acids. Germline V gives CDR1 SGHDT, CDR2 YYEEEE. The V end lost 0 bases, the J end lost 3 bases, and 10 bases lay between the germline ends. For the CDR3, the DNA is TGTGCCAGCAGCTTGGGACAGGGAGGCTACGAGCAGTACTTC. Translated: CASSLGQGGYEQYF.

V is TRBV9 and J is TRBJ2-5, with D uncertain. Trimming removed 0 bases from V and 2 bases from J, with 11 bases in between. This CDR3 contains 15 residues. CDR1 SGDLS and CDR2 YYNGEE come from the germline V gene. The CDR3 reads CASSVEMGQQETQYF. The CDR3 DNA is TGTGCCAGCAGCGTAGAGATGGGCCAACAAGAGACCCAGTACTTC.

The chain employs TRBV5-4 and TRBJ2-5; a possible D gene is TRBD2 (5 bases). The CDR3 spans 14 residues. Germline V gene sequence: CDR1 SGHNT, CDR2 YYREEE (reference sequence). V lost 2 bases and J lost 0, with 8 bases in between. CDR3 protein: CASSLPGYQETQYF. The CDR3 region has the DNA TGTGCCAGCAGCTTACCGGGGTACCAAGAGACCCAGTACTTC.

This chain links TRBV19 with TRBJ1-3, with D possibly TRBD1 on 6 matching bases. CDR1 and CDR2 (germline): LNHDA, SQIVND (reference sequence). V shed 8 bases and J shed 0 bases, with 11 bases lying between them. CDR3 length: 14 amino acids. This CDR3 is CASADSHSGNTIYF. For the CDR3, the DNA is TGTGCCAGTGCGGACAGCCACTCTGGAAACACCATATATTTT.

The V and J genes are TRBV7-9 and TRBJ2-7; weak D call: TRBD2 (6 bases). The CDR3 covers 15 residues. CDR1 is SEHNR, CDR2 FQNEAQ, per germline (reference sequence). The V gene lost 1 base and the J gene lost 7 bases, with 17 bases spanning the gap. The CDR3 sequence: CASSLGGPPGGEQYF. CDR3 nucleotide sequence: TGTGCCAGCAGCTTAGGAGGACCGCCCGGGGGTGAGCAGTACTTC.

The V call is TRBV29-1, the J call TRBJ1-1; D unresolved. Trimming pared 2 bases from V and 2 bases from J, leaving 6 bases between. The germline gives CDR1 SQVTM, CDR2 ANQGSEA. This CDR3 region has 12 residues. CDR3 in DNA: TGCAGCGTTGAATTCCCCAACACTGAAGCTTTCTTT. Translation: CSVEFPNTEAFF.

For the CDR3, the DNA is TGTGCCAGCAGCAAATTCGACAGGGGTCCCTCTGGGGCCAACGTCCTGACTTTC. It is translated as CASSKFDRGPSGANVLTF. The chain recombines TRBV27 with TRBJ2-6; 8 bases align to TRBD1. With 6 bases clipped from V and 0 bases from J, the junction kept 10 bases outside the gene matches. This CDR3 comprises 18 residues. Germline CDR1 is MNHEY and CDR2 is SMNVEV (reference sequence).

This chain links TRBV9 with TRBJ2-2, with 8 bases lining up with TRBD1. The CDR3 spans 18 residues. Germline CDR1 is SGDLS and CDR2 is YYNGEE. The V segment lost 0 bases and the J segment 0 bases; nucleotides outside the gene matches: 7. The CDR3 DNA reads TGTGCCAGCAGCGTAGCGGGACAGGCTTTACCGAACACCGGGGAGCTGTTTTTT. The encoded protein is CASSVAGQALPNTGELFF.

CDR3 amino acids: CASSFYGSTTYEQYF. The CDR3 region has the DNA TGTGCCAGCAGCTTCTACGGGAGTACGACCTACGAGCAGTACTTC. This chain uses TRBV11-2 with TRBJ2-7; D is perhaps TRBD2 (6 bases). CDR1 and CDR2 (germline): SGHAT, FQNNGV. This CDR3 region has 15 residues. V was cut by 3 bases and J by 2 bases, with 14 bases left in between.

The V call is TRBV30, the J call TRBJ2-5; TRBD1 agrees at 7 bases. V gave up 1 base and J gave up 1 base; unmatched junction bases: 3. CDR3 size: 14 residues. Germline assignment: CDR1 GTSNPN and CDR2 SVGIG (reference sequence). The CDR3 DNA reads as TGTGCCTGGAGTGGCCGACAGGGCCAAGAGACCCAGTACTTC. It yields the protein CAWSGRQGQETQYF.

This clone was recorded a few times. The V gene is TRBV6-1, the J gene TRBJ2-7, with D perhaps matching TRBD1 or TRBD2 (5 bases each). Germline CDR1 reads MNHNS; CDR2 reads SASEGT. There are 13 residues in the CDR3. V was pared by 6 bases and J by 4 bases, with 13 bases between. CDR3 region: CASSVPGRYEQYF. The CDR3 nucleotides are TGTGCCAGCAGCGTCCCGGGACGGTACGAGCAGTACTTC.

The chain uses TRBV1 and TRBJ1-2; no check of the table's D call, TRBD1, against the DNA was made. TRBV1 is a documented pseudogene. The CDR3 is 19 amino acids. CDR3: CTSSHRSIQDRKRSYGYTF. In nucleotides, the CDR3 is TGCACCAGCAGCCACCGAAGCATTCAGGACAGGAAGCGGAGCTATGGCTACACCTTC.

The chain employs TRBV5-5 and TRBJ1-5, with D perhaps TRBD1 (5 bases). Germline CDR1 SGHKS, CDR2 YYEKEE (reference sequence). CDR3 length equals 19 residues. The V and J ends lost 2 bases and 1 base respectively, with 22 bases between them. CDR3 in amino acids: CASSLAGTGPLGSNQPQHF. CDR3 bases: TGTGCCAGCAGCTTAGCGGGGACGGGTCCTTTAGGCAGCAATCAGCCCCAGCATTTT. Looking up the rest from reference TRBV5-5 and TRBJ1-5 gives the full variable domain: DAGVTQSPTHLIKTRGQQVTLRCSPISGHKSVSWYQQVLGQGPQFIFQYYEKEERGRGNFPDRFSARQFPNYSSELNVNALLLGDSALYLCASSLAGTGPLGSNQPQHFGDGTRLSIL.

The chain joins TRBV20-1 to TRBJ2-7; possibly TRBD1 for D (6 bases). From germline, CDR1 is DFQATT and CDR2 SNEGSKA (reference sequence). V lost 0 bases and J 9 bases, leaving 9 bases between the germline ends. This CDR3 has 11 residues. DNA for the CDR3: TGCAGTGCTAGAGATTCCAGGGGGCAGTACTTC. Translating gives CSARDSRGQYF.

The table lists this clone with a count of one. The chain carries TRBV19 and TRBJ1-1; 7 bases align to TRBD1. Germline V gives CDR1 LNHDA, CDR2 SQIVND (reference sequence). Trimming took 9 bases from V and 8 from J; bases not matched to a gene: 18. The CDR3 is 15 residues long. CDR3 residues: CASLGQRLLPWEAFF. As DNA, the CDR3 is TGTGCCAGCTTGGGACAGCGGCTTCTCCCGTGGGAAGCTTTCTTT.

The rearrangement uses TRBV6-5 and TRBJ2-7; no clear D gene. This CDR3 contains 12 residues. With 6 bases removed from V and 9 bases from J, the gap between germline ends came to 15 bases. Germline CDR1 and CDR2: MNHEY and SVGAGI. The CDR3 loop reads CASSMGDRVQYF. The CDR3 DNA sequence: TGTGCCAGCAGCATGGGTGATAGGGTGCAGTACTTC.

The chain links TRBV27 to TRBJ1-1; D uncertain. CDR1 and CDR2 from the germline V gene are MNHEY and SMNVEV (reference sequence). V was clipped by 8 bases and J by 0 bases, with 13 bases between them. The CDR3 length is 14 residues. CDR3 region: CASSSPYMNTEAFF. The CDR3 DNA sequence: TGTGCCAGCTCAAGCCCCTATATGAACACTGAAGCTTTCTTT.

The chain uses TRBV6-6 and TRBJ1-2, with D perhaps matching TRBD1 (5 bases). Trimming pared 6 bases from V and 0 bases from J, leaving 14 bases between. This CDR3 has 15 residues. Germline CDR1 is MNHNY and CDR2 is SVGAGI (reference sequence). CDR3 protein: CASSPRQSSNYGYTF. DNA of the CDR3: TGTGCCAGCAGCCCCCGACAGTCCTCTAACTATGGCTACACCTTC.

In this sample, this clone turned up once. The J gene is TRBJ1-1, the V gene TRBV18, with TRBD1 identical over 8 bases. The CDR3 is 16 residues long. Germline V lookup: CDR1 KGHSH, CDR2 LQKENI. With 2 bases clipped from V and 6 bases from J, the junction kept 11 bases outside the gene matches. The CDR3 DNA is TGTGCCAGCTCACCATCAGGGGGCAAGGGCGTTCCTGAAGCTTTCTTT. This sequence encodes CASSPSGGKGVPEAFF.

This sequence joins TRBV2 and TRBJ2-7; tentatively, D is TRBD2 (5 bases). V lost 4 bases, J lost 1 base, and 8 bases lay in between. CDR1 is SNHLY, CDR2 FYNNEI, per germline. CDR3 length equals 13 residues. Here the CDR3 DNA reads TGTGCCAGCAGTGCTAGCAGTTCCTACGAGCAGTACTTC. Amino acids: CASSASSSYEQYF.

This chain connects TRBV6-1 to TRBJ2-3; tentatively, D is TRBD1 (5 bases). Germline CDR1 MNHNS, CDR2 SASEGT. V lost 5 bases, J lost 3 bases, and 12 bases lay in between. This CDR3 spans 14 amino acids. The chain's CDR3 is CASSRRAKTDTQYF. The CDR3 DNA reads TGTGCCAGCAGTCGCAGGGCCAAGACAGATACGCAGTATTTT.

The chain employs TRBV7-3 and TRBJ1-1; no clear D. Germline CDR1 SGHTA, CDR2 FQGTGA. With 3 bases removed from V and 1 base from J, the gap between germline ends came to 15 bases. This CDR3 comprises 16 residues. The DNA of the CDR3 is TGTGCCAGCAGCTTGAATGTAGGTTGGGGGAACACTGAAGCTTTCTTT. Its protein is CASSLNVGWGNTEAFF.

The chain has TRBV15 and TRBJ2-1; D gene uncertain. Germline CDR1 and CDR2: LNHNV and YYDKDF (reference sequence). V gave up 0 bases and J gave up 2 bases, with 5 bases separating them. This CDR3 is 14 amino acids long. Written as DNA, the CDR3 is TGTGCCACCAGCAGAGATGGGACCTACAATGAGCAGTTCTTC. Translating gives CATSRDGTYNEQFF.

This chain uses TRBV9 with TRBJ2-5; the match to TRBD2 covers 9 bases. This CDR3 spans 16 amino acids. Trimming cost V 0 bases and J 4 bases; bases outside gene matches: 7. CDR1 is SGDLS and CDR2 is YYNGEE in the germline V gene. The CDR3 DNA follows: TGTGCCAGCAGCGTAGGTGCGGGAGGGCCGGGAGAGACCCAGTACTTC. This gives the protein CASSVGAGGPGETQYF.

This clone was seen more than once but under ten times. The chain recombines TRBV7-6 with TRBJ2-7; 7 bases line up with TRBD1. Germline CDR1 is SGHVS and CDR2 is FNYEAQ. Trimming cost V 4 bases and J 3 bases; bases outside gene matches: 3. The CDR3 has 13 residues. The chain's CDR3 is CASSSGTDYEQYF. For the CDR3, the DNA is TGTGCCAGCAGCTCCGGGACAGACTACGAGCAGTACTTC.

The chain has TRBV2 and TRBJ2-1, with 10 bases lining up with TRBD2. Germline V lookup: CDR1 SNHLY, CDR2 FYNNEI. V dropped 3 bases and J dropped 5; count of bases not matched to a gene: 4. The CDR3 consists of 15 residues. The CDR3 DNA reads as TGTGCCAGCAGTGACCAGCGGGAGGGAGACAATGAGCAGTTCTTC. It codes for CASSDQREGDNEQFF.

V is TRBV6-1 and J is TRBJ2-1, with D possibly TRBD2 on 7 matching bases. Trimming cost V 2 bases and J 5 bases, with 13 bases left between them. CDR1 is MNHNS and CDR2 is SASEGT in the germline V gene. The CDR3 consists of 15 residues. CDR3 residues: CASSERGGPNNEQFF. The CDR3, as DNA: TGTGCCAGCAGTGAAAGGGGGGGCCCAAACAATGAGCAGTTCTTC.

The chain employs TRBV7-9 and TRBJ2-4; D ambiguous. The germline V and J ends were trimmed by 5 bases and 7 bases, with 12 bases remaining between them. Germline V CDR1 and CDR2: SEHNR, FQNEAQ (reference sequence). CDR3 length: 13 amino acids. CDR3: CASSPLGSNIQYF. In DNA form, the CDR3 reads TGTGCCAGCAGCCCGCTAGGTTCGAACATTCAGTACTTC.

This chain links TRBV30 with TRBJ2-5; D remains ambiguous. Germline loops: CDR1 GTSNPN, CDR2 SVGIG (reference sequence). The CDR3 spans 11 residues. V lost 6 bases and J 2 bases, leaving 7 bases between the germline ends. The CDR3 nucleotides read TGTGCCTGTCGGATACAAGAGACCCAGTACTTC. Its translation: CACRIQETQYF.

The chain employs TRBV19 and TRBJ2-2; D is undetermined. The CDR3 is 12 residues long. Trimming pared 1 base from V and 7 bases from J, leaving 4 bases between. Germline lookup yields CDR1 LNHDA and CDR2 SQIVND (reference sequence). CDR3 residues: CASSIGIGELFF. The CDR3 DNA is TGTGCCAGTAGTATAGGGATCGGGGAGCTGTTTTTT.